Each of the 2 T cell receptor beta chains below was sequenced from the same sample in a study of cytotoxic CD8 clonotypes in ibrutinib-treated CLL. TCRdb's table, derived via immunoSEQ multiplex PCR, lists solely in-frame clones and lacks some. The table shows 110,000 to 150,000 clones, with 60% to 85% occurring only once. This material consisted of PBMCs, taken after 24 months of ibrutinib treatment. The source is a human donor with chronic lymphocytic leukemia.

DNA of the CDR3: TGTGCCAGCAGGAAGAGCGGGGGGGCCGGCACCGGGGAGCTGTTTTTT. Protein: CASRKSGGAGTGELFF. The V call is TRBV6-6, the J call TRBJ2-2; 10 positions agree with TRBD2. Trimming removed 6 bases from V and 4 bases from J; junction bases left unmatched: 8. Per germline, CDR1 MNHNY and CDR2 SVGAGI (reference sequence). The CDR3 has 16 residues.

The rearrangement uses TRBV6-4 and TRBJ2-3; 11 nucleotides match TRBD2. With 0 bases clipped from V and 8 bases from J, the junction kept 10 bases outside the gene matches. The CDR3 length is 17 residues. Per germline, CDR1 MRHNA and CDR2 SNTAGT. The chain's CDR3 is CASSDSPSVAGGGTQYF. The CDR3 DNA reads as TGTGCCAGCAGTGACTCTCCTTCGGTAGCGGGAGGGGGTACGCAGTATTTT.